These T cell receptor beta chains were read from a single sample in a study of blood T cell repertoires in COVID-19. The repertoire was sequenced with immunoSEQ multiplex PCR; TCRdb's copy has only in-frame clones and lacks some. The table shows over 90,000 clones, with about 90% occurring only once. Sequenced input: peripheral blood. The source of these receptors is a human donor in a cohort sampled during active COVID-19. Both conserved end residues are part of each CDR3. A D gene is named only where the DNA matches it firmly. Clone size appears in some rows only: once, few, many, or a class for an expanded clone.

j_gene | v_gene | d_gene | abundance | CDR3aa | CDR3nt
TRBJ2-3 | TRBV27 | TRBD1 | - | CASSLGQGVRTSRADTQYF | TGTGCCAGCAGTTTAGGACAGGGTGTCCGGACCTCCCGGGCAGATACGCAGTATTTT
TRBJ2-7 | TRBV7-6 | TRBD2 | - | CASSLTSGRSYEQYF | TGTGCCAGCAGCCTGACTAGCGGGAGGTCCTACGAGCAGTACTTC
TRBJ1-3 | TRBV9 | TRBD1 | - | CASSVDQGALGGNTIYF | TGTGCCAGCAGCGTAGATCAGGGGGCGTTGGGTGGAAACACCATATATTTT
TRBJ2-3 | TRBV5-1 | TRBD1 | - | CASSLRDRGGDTQYF | TGCGCCAGCAGCTTGCGGGACAGGGGCGGAGATACGCAGTATTTT
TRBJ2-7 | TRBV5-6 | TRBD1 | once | CASSLEDRGLNEQYF | TGTGCCAGCAGCTTGGAGGACAGGGGGCTAAACGAGCAGTACTTC
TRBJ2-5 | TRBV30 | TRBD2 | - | CAWSVSAGLAGGLQETQYF | TGTGCCTGGAGTGTATCCGCGGGACTAGCGGGGGGGTTACAAGAGACCCAGTACTTC
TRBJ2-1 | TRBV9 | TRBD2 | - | CASSVGGGSYNEQFF | TGTGCCAGCAGCGTAGGGGGAGGGTCCTACAATGAGCAGTTCTTC
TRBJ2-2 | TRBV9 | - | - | CASSVDAWRAGELFF | TGTGCCAGCAGCGTGGACGCATGGCGGGCCGGGGAGCTGTTTTTT
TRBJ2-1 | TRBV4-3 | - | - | CASSPSGEGDGDNEQFF | TGCGCCAGCAGCCCTTCAGGGGAGGGAGACGGGGACAATGAGCAGTTCTTC
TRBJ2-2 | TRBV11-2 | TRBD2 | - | CASSFSGIWAGELFF | TGTGCCAGCAGCTTCAGCGGGATATGGGCCGGGGAGCTGTTTTTT
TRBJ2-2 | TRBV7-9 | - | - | CASSPWWGGGAGELFF | TGTGCCAGCAGCCCCTGGTGGGGGGGCGGCGCCGGGGAGCTGTTTTTT
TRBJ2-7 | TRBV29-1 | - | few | CSANAGIQREQYF | TGCAGCGCCAACGCCGGGATCCAAAGGGAGCAGTACTTC
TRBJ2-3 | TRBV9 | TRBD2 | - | CATTSGATSTDTQYF | TGTGCCACGACTAGCGGAGCCACTAGCACAGATACGCAGTATTTT
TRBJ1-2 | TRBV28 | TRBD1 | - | CASSLSSRGQGARGYTF | TGTGCCAGCAGTTTATCCTCCCGGGGACAGGGGGCACGGGGCTACACCTTC
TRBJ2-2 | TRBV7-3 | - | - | CASSRGRGSTGELFF | TGTGCCAGCAGCCGGGGAAGGGGGAGCACCGGGGAGCTGTTTTTT
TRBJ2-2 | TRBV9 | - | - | CASSVRGEGNTGELFF | TGTGCCAGCAGCGTCAGGGGGGAAGGGAACACCGGGGAGCTGTTTTTT
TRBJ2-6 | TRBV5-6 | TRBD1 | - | CASSLGRGLGANVLTF | TGTGCCAGCAGCTTGGGCAGGGGGCTTGGGGCCAACGTCCTGACTTTC
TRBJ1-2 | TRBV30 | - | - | CAWIGVWGHGYTF | TGTGCCTGGATAGGTGTGTGGGGGCATGGCTACACCTTC
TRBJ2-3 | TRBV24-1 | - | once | CATSDAGQRTDTQYF | TGTGCCACCTCGGACGCAGGGCAAAGAACAGATACGCAGTATTTT
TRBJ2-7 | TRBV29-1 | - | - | CSVRESDSYEQYF | TGCAGCGTTCGGGAAAGCGACTCCTACGAGCAGTACTTC
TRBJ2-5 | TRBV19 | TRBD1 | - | CASSPQGAVTQYF | TGTGCCAGTAGTCCACAGGGGGCAGTGACCCAGTACTTC
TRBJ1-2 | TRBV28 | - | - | CASSSAGTTLRGGYTF | TGTGCCAGCAGTTCAGCCGGGACAACTCTTCGGGGTGGCTACACCTTC
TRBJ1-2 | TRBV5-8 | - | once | CASSLNPRQGYTF | TGTGCCAGCAGCTTGAACCCCCGCCAGGGCTACACCTTC
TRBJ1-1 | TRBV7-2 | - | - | CASSLGRGSTEAFF | TGTGCCAGCAGCTTAGGTAGGGGGAGCACTGAAGCTTTCTTT
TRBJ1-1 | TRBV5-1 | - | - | CASRGYTEAFF | TGCGCCAGCCGGGGGTACACTGAAGCTTTCTTT
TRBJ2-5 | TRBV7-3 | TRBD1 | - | CASSLTGPGQGAEETQYF | TGTGCCAGCAGCTTAACGGGACCGGGACAGGGGGCTGAGGAGACCCAGTACTTC
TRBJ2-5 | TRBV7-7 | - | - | CASSLGVGLQETQYF | TGTGCCAGCAGTCTGGGAGTCGGTCTACAAGAGACCCAGTACTTC
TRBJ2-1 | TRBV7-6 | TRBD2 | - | CASSFLAGGRSYNEQFF | TGTGCCAGCAGCTTCCTAGCGGGAGGGCGGTCCTACAATGAGCAGTTCTTC
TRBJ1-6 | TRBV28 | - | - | CASRTPQGRNSPLHF | TGTGCCAGCAGAACCCCACAGGGACGGAATTCACCCCTCCACTTT
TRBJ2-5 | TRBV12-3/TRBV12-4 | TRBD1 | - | CASSPTGEETQYF | TGTGCCAGCAGTCCGACAGGGGAAGAGACCCAGTACTTC
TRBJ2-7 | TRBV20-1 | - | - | CSAQASYEQYF | TGCAGTGCGCAGGCCTCCTACGAGCAGTACTTC
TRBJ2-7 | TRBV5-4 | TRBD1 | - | CASSLEGTGIRSYEQYF | TGTGCCAGCAGCTTGGAAGGGACAGGGATTCGATCCTACGAGCAGTACTTC
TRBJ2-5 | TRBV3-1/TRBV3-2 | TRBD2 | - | CASSPRGDYGETQYF | TGTGCCAGCAGCCCGCGGGGGGACTACGGGGAGACCCAGTACTTC
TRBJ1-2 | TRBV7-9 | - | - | CASSLGDYGYTF | TGTGCCAGCAGCTTAGGAGATTATGGCTACACCTTC
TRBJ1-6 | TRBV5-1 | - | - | CASSLAGSTEFSPLHF | TGCGCCAGCAGCTTGGCCGGGTCAACGGAGTTCTCACCCCTCCACTTT
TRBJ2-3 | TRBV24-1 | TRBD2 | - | CATSAPLGREASDTQYF | TGTGCCACCAGTGCCCCCCTTGGGCGGGAGGCCTCAGATACGCAGTATTTT
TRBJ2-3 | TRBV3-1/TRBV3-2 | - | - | CASSPPGRGTDTQYF | TGTGCCAGCAGCCCCCCGGGGAGAGGCACAGATACGCAGTATTTT
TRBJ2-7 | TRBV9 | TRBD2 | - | CASSVEGGLAGVEQYF | TGTGCCAGCAGCGTAGAGGGAGGACTAGCGGGAGTCGAGCAGTACTTC
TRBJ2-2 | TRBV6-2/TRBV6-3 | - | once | CASTPPGYTGELFF | TGTGCCAGCACCCCGCCAGGGTACACCGGGGAGCTGTTTTTT
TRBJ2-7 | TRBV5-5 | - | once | CASSRGPSLEQYF | TGTGCCAGCAGCCGAGGGCCCAGCCTCGAGCAGTACTTC
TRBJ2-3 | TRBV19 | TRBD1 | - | CASSMQGADTQYF | TGTGCCAGTAGTATGCAGGGGGCAGATACGCAGTATTTT
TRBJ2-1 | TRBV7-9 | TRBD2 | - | CASSLAPGLAGGQEFF | TGTGCCAGCAGCTTAGCTCCGGGACTAGCGGGAGGGCAGGAGTTCTTC
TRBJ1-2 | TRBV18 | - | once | CASSRQSYGYTF | TGTGCCAGCTCACGACAGAGCTATGGCTACACCTTC
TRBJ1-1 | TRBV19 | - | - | CASSYTGNTEAFF | TGTGCCAGTAGTTATACAGGCAACACTGAAGCTTTCTTT
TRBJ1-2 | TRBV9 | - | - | CASSALSGFDGYTF | TGTGCCAGCAGCGCCCTATCAGGGTTCGATGGCTACACCTTC
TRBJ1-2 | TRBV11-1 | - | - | CASSPAGLVYGYTF | TGTGCCAGCAGCCCTGCGGGCTTAGTTTATGGCTACACCTTC
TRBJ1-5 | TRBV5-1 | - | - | CASSSVNQPQHF | TGCGCCAGCAGCTCCGTTAATCAGCCCCAGCATTTT
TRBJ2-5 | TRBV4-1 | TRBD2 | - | CASSQTSGGQETQYF | TGCGCCAGCAGCCAAACTAGCGGGGGACAAGAGACCCAGTACTTC
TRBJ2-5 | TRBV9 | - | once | CASSSGGRGGLETQYF | TGTGCCAGCAGCTCAGGAGGGAGGGGGGGCTTGGAGACCCAGTACTTC
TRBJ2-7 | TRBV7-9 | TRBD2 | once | CASSRGLAGVFEQYF | TGTGCCAGCAGCCGTGGACTAGCGGGAGTATTCGAGCAGTACTTC
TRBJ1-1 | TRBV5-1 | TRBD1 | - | CASSQVSGGGVETEAFF | TGCGCCAGCAGCCAAGTATCAGGGGGCGGGGTGGAGACTGAAGCTTTCTTT
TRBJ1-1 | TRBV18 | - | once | CASSPSQGYTEAFF | TGTGCCAGCTCACCGAGTCAGGGGTACACTGAAGCTTTCTTT
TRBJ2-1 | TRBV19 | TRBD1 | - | CASSIQGALGEQFF | TGTGCCAGTAGTATACAGGGGGCCCTAGGTGAGCAGTTCTTC
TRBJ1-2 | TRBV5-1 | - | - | CASSLGRDYGYTF | TGCGCCAGCAGCTTGGGCCGGGACTATGGCTACACCTTC
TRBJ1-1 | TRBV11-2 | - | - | CASSSGHGMVTEAFF | TGTGCCAGCAGCTCCGGACATGGGATGGTCACTGAAGCTTTCTTT